These 21 T cell receptor beta chains share one sample of origin, sequenced in a study of T-cell reconstitution after alpha-beta-depleted transplantation in children. Construction of the TCRbeta library involved unique molecular identifiers. Each CDR3 protein gets one entry after TCRdb re-called the PCR reads with MiXCR. The sample consists of tens of thousands of distinct CDR3 sequences, about 40% of them appearing once. This sample comprised PBMCs, mostly from graft donor cells, obtained 360 days after TCRalphabeta/CD19-depleted stem cell transplant. The receptors stem from a male patient aged 10 to 17 who had a stem cell transplant for acute lymphoblastic leukemia, so the T cells may come from the graft donor.

In its sample, this clonotype was seen a few times. The gene calls are TRBV12-3 or TRBV12-4 and TRBJ1-1, with D perhaps TRBD1 (5 bases). The CDR3 covers 16 residues. Trimming took off 1 base at V and 0 bases at J, with 12 bases between the two ends. CDR3 amino acids: CASSLVGGRVNTEAFF. CDR3 DNA sequence: TGTGCCAGCAGTTTAGTGGGGGGACGAGTGAACACTGAAGCTTTCTTT.

A few counts support this clonotype. J is TRBJ2-1 and V is TRBV5-1; D is perhaps TRBD1 or TRBD2 (5 bases each). Germline V gene lookup returns CDR1 SGHRS and CDR2 YFSETQ. This CDR3 is built from 16 residues. V gave up 0 bases and J gave up 7 bases, with 17 bases separating them. CDR3 nucleotide sequence: TGCGCCAGCAGCTTGGAGGGGACCAGGCGGCGAAATGAGCAGTTCTTC. This translates into CASSLEGTRRRNEQFF.

There are a few counts of this clonotype. V usage is TRBV20-1 and J usage is TRBJ1-5, with unresolved D. The CDR3 has 18 amino acids. Trimming took off 3 bases at V and 3 bases at J, with 24 bases between the two ends. From germline, CDR1 is DFQATT and CDR2 SNEGSKA (reference sequence). The CDR3 coding sequence is TGCAGTGCTAGCCCTTTGGTCTTTACCGAAAGCCTCAATCAGCCCCAGCATTTT. Residues: CSASPLVFTESLNQPQHF.

The rearrangement joins TRBV11-2 to TRBJ2-2; possibly TRBD2 for D (6 bases). Germline CDR1 reads SGHAT; CDR2 reads FQNNGV. The CDR3 totals 14 residues. Trimming left V 0 bases short and J 6 bases short, with 8 bases between. This CDR3 reads CASSLDRRAGELFF. The DNA for the CDR3 is TGTGCCAGCAGCTTAGACCGGAGGGCCGGGGAGCTGTTTTTT.

The gene calls are TRBV20-1 and TRBJ2-7; D tentatively fits TRBD1 or TRBD2 (5 bases each). Germline V CDR1 and CDR2: DFQATT, SNEGSKA (reference sequence). The V gene lost 5 bases and the J gene lost 2 bases, with 13 bases spanning the gap. The CDR3 spans 13 residues. CDR3 nucleotide sequence: TGCAGTGCTTCCGGGACGGTCGCCTACGAGCAGTACTTC. Protein product: CSASGTVAYEQYF.

The chain recombines TRBV6-2 or TRBV6-3 with TRBJ2-7; D is uncertain. The CDR3 has 14 amino acids. The ends were cut back, 5 bases at V and 2 bases at J, with 13 bases in the middle. Looked up from germline, CDR1 is MNHEY and CDR2 is SVGEGT. CDR3 amino acids: CASSPLNRAYEQYF. CDR3 DNA: TGTGCCAGCAGTCCCCTGAATAGAGCCTACGAGCAGTACTTC.

This clonotype was found a few times. V usage is TRBV7-8 and J usage is TRBJ2-3, with 9 bases aligning to TRBD2. The CDR3 is made up of 16 amino acids. V dropped 2 bases and J dropped 3; count of bases not matched to a gene: 6. Germline lookup yields CDR1 SGHVS and CDR2 FQNEAQ. This CDR3 reads CASSLLAGGLTDTQYF. For the CDR3, the DNA is TGTGCCAGCAGCTTATTGGCGGGAGGGTTAACAGATACGCAGTATTTT.

V gene TRBV7-2 combines with J gene TRBJ2-3; D gene uncertain. The CDR3 spans 16 residues. Per the germline V gene, CDR1 is SGHTA and CDR2 is FQGNSA. Trimming took off 5 bases at V and 1 base at J, with 16 bases between the two ends. The CDR3 here is CASSPHRLSGTDTQYF. In DNA form, the CDR3 reads TGTGCCAGCAGCCCCCATCGTCTGTCCGGCACAGATACGCAGTATTTT.

V usage is TRBV28 and J usage is TRBJ2-5; D possibly corresponds to TRBD1 (6 bases). V lost 5 bases and J 0 bases, leaving 13 bases between the germline ends. The CDR3 sequence is 15 residues long. Germline V gene data show CDR1 as MDHEN and CDR2 as SYDVKM. The CDR3 DNA reads as TGTGCCAGCAGTCCGGGACACTCGTACCAAGAGACCCAGTACTTC. As protein: CASSPGHSYQETQYF.

This CDR3 reads CASSQVDRGRRNTEAFF. The CDR3 DNA follows: TGCGCCAGCAGCCAAGTAGACAGGGGGAGGCGGAACACTGAAGCTTTCTTT. The V gene is TRBV4-1, the J gene TRBJ1-1; 9 nucleotides line up with TRBD1. CDR3 length: 17 residues. Trimming at V came to 1 base and at J to 1 base, leaving 7 bases not matched to a gene. CDR1 is MGHRA and CDR2 is YSYEKL in the germline V gene.

This clonotype came up once. The chain joins TRBV7-9 to TRBJ2-2; D may be TRBD1 (6 bases). Germline CDR1 and CDR2: SEHNR and FQNEAQ (reference sequence). CDR3 length: 16 amino acids. Trimming left V 5 bases short and J 0 bases short, with 13 bases between. The CDR3 reads CASSPRQGPNTGELFF. For the CDR3, the DNA is TGTGCCAGCAGCCCCCGGCAGGGGCCGAACACCGGGGAGCTGTTTTTT.

Written as DNA, the CDR3 is TGTGCCAGCAGCCTTCAAACGGTGAGCTCCTACAATGAGCAGTTCTTC. Protein sequence: CASSLQTVSSYNEQFF. The chain has TRBV12-3 or TRBV12-4 and TRBJ2-1; D ambiguous. The CDR3 runs 16 residues. The germline V and J ends were trimmed by 6 bases and 0 bases, with 15 bases remaining between them.

This clonotype was counted only a few times. The chain carries TRBV7-2 and TRBJ2-3; TRBD2 agrees at 9 bases. Trimming removed 11 bases from V and 4 bases from J; junction bases left unmatched: 7. The CDR3 runs to 13 residues. CDR1 is SGHTA and CDR2 is FQGNSA in the germline V gene. CDR3 coding DNA: TGTGCCGTCGCGGGGGGGCTCTCAGATACGCAGTATTTT. Its translation is CAVAGGLSDTQYF.

The chain employs TRBV7-8 and TRBJ1-5, with TRBD1 identical over 8 bases. CDR1 SGHVS and CDR2 FQNEAQ come from the germline V gene. CDR3 length: 14 residues. The trim removed 5 bases at V and 6 bases at J, leaving 6 bases unmatched. The CDR3 region has the DNA TGTGCCAGCAGCCAAGACAGGGGCGGTCAGCCCCAGCATTTT. This encodes CASSQDRGGQPQHF.

This clonotype showed up just a few times. The chain carries TRBV2 and TRBJ2-7, with 8 bases lining up with TRBD1. The V and J ends lost 8 bases and 0 bases, in that order; junction bases with no gene match: 9. The CDR3 has 15 amino acids. Germline values: CDR1 SNHLY, CDR2 FYNNEI. The CDR3, as DNA: TGTGCCAGCGGACAGGGTAGGTCGAGCTCCTACGAGCAGTACTTC. This encodes CASGQGRSSSYEQYF.

The rearrangement joins TRBV7-9 to TRBJ2-3; TRBD2 is a possible D gene (5 bases). Germline values: CDR1 SEHNR, CDR2 FQNEAQ (reference sequence). Trimming stripped 0 bases from V and 5 bases from J, with 9 bases between. The CDR3 loop spans 14 amino acids. CDR3 in DNA: TGTGCCAGCAGCTTAGCGGGAGAGGGAGATACGCAGTATTTT. Residues: CASSLAGEGDTQYF.

The V and J genes are TRBV7-6 and TRBJ1-1; D possibly corresponds to TRBD1 (6 bases). Germline V gives CDR1 SGHVS, CDR2 FNYEAQ. This CDR3 contains 17 residues. V lost 4 bases and J lost 1, with 19 bases in between. As DNA, the CDR3 is TGTGCCAGCAGCTCTTTTACAGGGAATCGAGGGAACACTGAAGCTTTCTTT. Protein product: CASSSFTGNRGNTEAFF. Together with reference TRBV7-6 and TRBJ1-1, the CDR3 gives the full variable domain: GAGVSQSPRYKVTKRGQDVALRCDPISGHVSLYWYRQALGQGPEFLTYFNYEAQQDKSGLPNDRFSAERPEGSISTLTIQRTEQRDSAMYRCASSSFTGNRGNTEAFFGQGTRLTVV.

The chain recombines TRBV28 with TRBJ2-1; D not certain. The germline V gene encodes CDR1 MDHEN and CDR2 SYDVKM. The V end lost 3 bases, the J end lost 8 bases, and 5 bases lay between the germline ends. The length of the CDR3 is 11 residues. Here the CDR3 reads CASSFNYEQFF. Written as DNA, the CDR3 is TGTGCCAGCAGTTTCAACTATGAGCAGTTCTTC.

The table lists this clonotype with a few counts. The rearrangement uses TRBV6-1 and TRBJ2-3, with TRBD1 identical over 8 bases. CDR1 MNHNS and CDR2 SASEGT come from the germline V gene. The CDR3 extends over 14 amino acids. With V trimmed by 6 bases and J by 6 bases, 8 bases remained unmatched. The CDR3 region is CASSPLTGADTQYF. The CDR3 nucleotides are TGTGCCAGCAGCCCCTTGACAGGGGCGGATACGCAGTATTTT.

In this sample, this clonotype turned up a few times. The V call is TRBV14, the J call TRBJ2-7; D unclear. The CDR3 extends over 14 amino acids. Looked up from germline, CDR1 is SGHDN and CDR2 is FVKESK. Trimming left V 4 bases short and J 0 bases short, with 10 bases between. In DNA, the CDR3 is TGTGCCAGCAGCCGTAGCAGGAGCTCCTACGAGCAGTACTTC. Its translation: CASSRSRSSYEQYF.

The chain has TRBV6-5 and TRBJ2-5; no clear D. In germline, CDR1 is MNHEY, CDR2 SVGAGI. The V gene lost 0 bases and the J gene lost 4 bases, with 9 bases spanning the gap. This CDR3 has 14 residues. CDR3 nucleotides: TGTGCCAGCAGTTACTCGTTTTTGGGAGAGACCCAGTACTTC. This translates into CASSYSFLGETQYF.